The 5 T cell receptor beta chains presented below share a single source sample, sequenced in a study of technical replicates of blood from several donors. Data came from immunoSEQ multiplex PCR; TCRdb stores just in-frame clones and leaves some out. Of over 90,000 clones listed, 95% to 97% were seen once; the top ten hold approximately 0.33%. Sequencing was done on a sample of T cells isolated from PBMCs. The origin of the receptors is a human donor in good health.

This clone was seen a single time. The rearrangement joins TRBV4-3 to TRBJ2-1; tentatively, D is TRBD2 (5 bases). The ends were cut back, 4 bases at V and 1 base at J, with 14 bases in the middle. Germline CDR1 and CDR2: LGHNA and YSLEER. The CDR3 is 16 residues long. The CDR3: CASSPSLRESYNEQFF. The CDR3 region has the DNA TGCGCCAGCAGCCCTTCGTTGAGGGAATCCTACAATGAGCAGTTCTTC.

The count of this clone is one. The genes are TRBV5-1 and TRBJ2-7; 9 nucleotides align to TRBD2. V gave up 0 bases and J gave up 2 bases; unmatched junction bases: 3. The CDR3 has 15 residues. Looked up from germline, CDR1 is SGHRS and CDR2 is YFSETQ. The CDR3 region is CASSLEAGGTYEQYF. CDR3 sequence (DNA): TGCGCCAGCAGCTTGGAGGCGGGAGGGACCTACGAGCAGTACTTC.

The CDR3 coding sequence is TGTGCCAGTAGTATTGGGGGGGCGCCTACTGAAGCTTTCTTT. Translating gives CASSIGGAPTEAFF. The rearrangement joins TRBV19 to TRBJ1-1, with D perhaps matching TRBD1 (6 bases). V lost 3 bases, J lost 5 bases, and 13 bases lay in between. This CDR3 is 14 amino acids long. Germline V CDR1 and CDR2: LNHDA, SQIVND (reference sequence).

The rearrangement uses TRBV28 and TRBJ1-5, with D tentatively TRBD1 (6 bases). The germline V gene has CDR1 MDHEN and CDR2 SYDVKM. Trimming stripped 6 bases from V and 6 bases from J, with 9 bases between. This CDR3 contains 12 residues. For the CDR3, the DNA is TGTGCCAGCAGCCGCAGGGGTCAGCCCCAGCATTTT. Translation gives CASSRRGQPQHF.

V is TRBV9 and J is TRBJ2-3, with TRBD2 matching 12 bases. The V gene's germline CDR1 is SGDLS and CDR2 YYNGEE. This CDR3 region has 16 residues. V shed 4 bases and J 2 bases; nucleotides not matched to a gene: 5. In nucleotides, the CDR3 is TGTGCCAGCAGCCACTCTAGCGGGAGGGCCACAGATACGCAGTATTTT. Protein: CASSHSSGRATDTQYF.